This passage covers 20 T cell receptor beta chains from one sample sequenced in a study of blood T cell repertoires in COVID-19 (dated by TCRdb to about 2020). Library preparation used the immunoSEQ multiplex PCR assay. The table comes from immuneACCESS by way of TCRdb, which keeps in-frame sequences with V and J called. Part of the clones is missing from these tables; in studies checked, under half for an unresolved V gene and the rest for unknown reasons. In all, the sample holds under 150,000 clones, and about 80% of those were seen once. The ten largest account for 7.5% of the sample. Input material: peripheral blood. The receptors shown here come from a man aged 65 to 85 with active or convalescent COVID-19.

Here the CDR3 DNA reads TGTGCCAGTAGTAACGGGGACAGACAAGAGACCCAGTACTTC. Its protein is CASSNGDRQETQYF. The chain employs TRBV19 and TRBJ2-5; 7 bases map to TRBD1. The CDR3 is 14 residues long. Germline-derived CDR1 and CDR2 are LNHDA and SQIVND (reference sequence). V shed 4 bases and J 2 bases; nucleotides not matched to a gene: 4.

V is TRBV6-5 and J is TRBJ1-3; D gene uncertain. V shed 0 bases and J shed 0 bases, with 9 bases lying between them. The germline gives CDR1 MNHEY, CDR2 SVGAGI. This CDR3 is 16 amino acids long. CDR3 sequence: CASSYSGSNSGNTIYF. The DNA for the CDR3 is TGTGCCAGCAGTTACTCGGGGAGTAACTCTGGAAACACCATATATTTT.

CDR3 sequence (DNA): TGTGCCAGTAGTCCAGGTGGGGGACTTTCGAACACCGGGGAGCTGTTTTTT. This codes for CASSPGGGLSNTGELFF. The rearrangement uses TRBV19 and TRBJ2-2, with a possible D match to TRBD2 (6 bases). V lost 5 bases and J 0 bases, leaving 16 bases between the germline ends. The CDR3 extends over 17 amino acids. From germline, CDR1 is LNHDA and CDR2 SQIVND (reference sequence).

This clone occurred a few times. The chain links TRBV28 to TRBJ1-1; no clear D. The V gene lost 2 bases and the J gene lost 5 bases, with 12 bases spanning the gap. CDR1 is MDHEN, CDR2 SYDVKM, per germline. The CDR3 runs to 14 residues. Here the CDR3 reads CASSLAATWTEAFF. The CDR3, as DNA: TGTGCCAGCAGTTTAGCGGCCACATGGACTGAAGCTTTCTTT.

The CDR3 DNA sequence: TGCGCCAGCAGCCAAGCCCCTAATCCCTATGGCTACACCTTC. It yields the protein CASSQAPNPYGYTF. The chain couples TRBV4-3 to TRBJ1-2; D is unresolved. The germline CDR1 and CDR2 sequences are LGHNA and YSLEER. The V gene lost 1 base and the J gene lost 4 bases, with 10 bases spanning the gap. The CDR3 is made up of 14 amino acids.

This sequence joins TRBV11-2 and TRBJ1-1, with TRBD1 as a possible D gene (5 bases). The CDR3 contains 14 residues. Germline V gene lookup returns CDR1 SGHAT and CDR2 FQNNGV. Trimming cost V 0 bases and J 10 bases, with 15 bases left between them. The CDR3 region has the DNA TGTGCCAGCAGCTTAGACTTTCTGTCGGGGGGAGCTTTCTTT. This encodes CASSLDFLSGGAFF.

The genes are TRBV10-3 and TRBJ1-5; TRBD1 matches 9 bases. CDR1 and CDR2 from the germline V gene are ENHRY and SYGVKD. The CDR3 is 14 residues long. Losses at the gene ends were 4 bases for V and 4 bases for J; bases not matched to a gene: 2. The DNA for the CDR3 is TGTGCCATCAGTGGGGGACAGGGTAATCAGCCCCAGCATTTT. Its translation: CAISGGQGNQPQHF.

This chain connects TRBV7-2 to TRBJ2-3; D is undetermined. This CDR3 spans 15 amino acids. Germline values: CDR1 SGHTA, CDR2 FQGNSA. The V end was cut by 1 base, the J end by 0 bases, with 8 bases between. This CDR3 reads CASSLVLGSTDTQYF. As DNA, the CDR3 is TGTGCCAGCAGCTTAGTTCTCGGGAGCACAGATACGCAGTATTTT.

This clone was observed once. The CDR3 DNA sequence: TGTGCCAGCAGTACGGGGACTAGCGGTAATGAGCAGTTCTTC. It is translated as CASSTGTSGNEQFF. The rearrangement uses TRBV2 and TRBJ2-1; 11 bases fit TRBD2. The V segment lost 5 bases and the J segment 7 bases; nucleotides outside the gene matches: 4. Per germline, CDR1 SNHLY and CDR2 FYNNEI. This CDR3 comprises 14 residues.

CDR3 nucleotides: TGCGCCAGCAGCCGGGGACAGGTGAACACTGAAGCTTTCTTT. It encodes CASSRGQVNTEAFF. The chain carries TRBV4-1 and TRBJ1-1, with 8 bases lining up with TRBD1. The V and J ends lost 4 bases and 0 bases, in that order; junction bases with no gene match: 1. CDR3 length equals 14 residues. Germline CDR1 and CDR2: MGHRA and YSYEKL.

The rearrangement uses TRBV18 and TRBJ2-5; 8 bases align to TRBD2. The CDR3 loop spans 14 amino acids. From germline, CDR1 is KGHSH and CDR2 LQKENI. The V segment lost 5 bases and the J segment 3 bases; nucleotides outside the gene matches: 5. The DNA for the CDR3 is TGTGCCAGCTCAGGACGGGAGGGAAAAGAGACCCAGTACTTC. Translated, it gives CASSGREGKETQYF.

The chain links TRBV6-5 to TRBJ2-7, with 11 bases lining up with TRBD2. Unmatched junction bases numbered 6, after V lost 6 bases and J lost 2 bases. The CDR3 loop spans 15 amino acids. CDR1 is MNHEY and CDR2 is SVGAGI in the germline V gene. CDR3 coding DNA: TGTGCCAGCAGAGCTAGCGGGAGGTCGGCCTACGAGCAGTACTTC. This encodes CASRASGRSAYEQYF.

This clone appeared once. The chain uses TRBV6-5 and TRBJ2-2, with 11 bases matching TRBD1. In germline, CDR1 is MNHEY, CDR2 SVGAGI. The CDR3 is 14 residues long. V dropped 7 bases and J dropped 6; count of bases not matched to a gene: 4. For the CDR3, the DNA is TGTGCCAGCAACCGGGACAGGGGGGCCGGGGAGCTGTTTTTT. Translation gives CASNRDRGAGELFF.

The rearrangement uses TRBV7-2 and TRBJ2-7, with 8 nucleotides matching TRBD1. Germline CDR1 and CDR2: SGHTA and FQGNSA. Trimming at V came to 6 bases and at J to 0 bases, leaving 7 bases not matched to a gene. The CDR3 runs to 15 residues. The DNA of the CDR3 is TGTGCCAGCAGACCGGGACAGGTTCTCTCCTACGAGCAGTACTTC. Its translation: CASRPGQVLSYEQYF.

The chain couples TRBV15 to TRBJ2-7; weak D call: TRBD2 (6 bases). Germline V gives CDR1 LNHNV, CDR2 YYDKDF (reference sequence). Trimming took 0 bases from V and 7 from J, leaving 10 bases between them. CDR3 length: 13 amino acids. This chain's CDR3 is CATSRDALAEQYF. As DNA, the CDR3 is TGTGCCACCAGCAGAGATGCCCTAGCGGAGCAGTACTTC.

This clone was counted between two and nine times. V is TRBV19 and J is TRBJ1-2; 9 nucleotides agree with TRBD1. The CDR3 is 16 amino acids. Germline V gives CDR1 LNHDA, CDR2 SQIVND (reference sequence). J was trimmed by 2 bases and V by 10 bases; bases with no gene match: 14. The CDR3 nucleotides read TGTGCCACGACAAACCCGGGACAGGGAAAAAACTATGGCTACACCTTC. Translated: CATTNPGQGKNYGYTF.

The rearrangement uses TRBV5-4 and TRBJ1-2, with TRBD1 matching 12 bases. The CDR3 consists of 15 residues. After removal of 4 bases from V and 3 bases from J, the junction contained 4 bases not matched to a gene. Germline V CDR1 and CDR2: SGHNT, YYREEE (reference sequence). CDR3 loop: CASSPGQGAYYGYTF. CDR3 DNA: TGTGCCAGCAGCCCGGGACAGGGGGCCTACTATGGCTACACCTTC. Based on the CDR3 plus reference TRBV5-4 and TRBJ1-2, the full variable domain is ETGVTQSPTHLIKTRGQQVTLRCSSQSGHNTVSWYQQALGQGPQFIFQYYREEENGRGNFPPRFSGLQFPNYSSELNVNALELDDSALYLCASSPGQGAYYGYTFGSGTRLTVV.

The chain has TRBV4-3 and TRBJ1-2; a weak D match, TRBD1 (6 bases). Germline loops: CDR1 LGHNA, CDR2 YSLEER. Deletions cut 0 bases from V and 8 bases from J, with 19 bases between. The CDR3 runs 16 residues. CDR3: CASSQEANRVEWGYTF. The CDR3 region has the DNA TGCGCCAGCAGCCAAGAAGCCAACAGGGTGGAATGGGGCTACACCTTC.

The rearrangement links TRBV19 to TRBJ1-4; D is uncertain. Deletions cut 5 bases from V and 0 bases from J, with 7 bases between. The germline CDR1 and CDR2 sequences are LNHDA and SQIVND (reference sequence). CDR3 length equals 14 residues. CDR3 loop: CASSLQTTNEKLFF. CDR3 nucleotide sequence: TGTGCCAGTAGTCTACAGACAACTAATGAAAAACTGTTTTTT.

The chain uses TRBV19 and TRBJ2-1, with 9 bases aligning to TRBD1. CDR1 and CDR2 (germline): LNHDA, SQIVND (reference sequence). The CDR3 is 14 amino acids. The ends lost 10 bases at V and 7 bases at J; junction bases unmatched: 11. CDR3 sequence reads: CATKGDRVFNEQFF. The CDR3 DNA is TGTGCCACGAAAGGGGACAGGGTATTTAATGAGCAGTTCTTC.